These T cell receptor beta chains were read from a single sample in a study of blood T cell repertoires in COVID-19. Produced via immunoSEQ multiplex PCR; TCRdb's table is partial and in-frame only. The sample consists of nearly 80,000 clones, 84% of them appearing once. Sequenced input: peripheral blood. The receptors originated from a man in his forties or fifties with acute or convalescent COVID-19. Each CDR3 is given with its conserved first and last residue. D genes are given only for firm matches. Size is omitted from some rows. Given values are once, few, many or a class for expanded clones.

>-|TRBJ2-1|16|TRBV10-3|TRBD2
CAISEGGTSGKNEQFF
TGTGCCATCAGTGAGGGTGGGACTAGCGGGAAAAATGAGCAGTTCTTC
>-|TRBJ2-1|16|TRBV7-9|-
CASSPSSGGHYNEQFF
TGTGCCAGCAGCCCGAGTTCCGGGGGTCACTACAATGAGCAGTTCTTC
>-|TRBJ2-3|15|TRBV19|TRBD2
CASGETSGITDTQYF
TGTGCCAGTGGGGAGACTAGCGGGATCACAGATACGCAGTATTTT
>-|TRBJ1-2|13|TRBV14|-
CASSQMKAYGYTF
TGTGCCAGCAGCCAGATGAAAGCCTATGGCTACACCTTC
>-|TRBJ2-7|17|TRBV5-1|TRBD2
CASSLAALAGASYEQYF
TGCGCCAGCAGCTTGGCAGCACTAGCGGGAGCCTCCTACGAGCAGTACTTC
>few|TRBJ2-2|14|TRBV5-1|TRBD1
CASSAGTVTGELFF
TGCGCCAGCAGCGCCGGGACAGTCACCGGGGAGCTGTTTTTT
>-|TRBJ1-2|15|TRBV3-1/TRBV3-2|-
CASSQVRRSNYGYTF
TGTGCCAGCAGCCAAGTTCGGAGATCTAACTATGGCTACACCTTC
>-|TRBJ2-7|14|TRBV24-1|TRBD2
CATSHSGRAYEQYF
TGTGCCACCAGTCACTCCGGGAGGGCCTACGAGCAGTACTTC
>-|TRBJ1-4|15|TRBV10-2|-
CASSNSFADSEKLFF
TGCGCCAGCAGTAATTCTTTTGCAGATAGCGAAAAACTGTTTTTT
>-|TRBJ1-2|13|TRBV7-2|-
CASSRQATDGYTF
TGTGCCAGCAGCCGACAGGCGACAGATGGCTACACCTTC
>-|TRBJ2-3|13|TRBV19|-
CASRPRMSDTQYF
TGTGCCAGTAGACCCAGGATGTCCGATACGCAGTATTTT
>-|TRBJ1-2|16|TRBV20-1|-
CSASAAGQLPNYGYTF
TGCAGTGCTAGTGCCGCGGGCCAGCTCCCTAACTATGGCTACACCTTC
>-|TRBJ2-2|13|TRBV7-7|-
CATSLSRAGELFF
TGTGCCACCTCGCTCAGTCGGGCCGGGGAGCTGTTTTTT
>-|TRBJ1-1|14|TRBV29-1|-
CSVAPRGRGTEAFF
TGCAGCGTTGCCCCTAGGGGCAGGGGCACTGAAGCTTTCTTT
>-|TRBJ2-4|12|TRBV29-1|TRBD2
CSVRLAGDVQYF
TGCAGCGTCAGACTAGCGGGAGACGTTCAGTACTTC
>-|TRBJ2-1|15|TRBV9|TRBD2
CASSFTGTSGQEQFF
TGTGCCAGCAGCTTCACCGGGACTAGCGGGCAGGAGCAGTTCTTC
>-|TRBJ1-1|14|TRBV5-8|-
CAARILTSRGEAFF
TGTGCCGCGAGGATCTTAACCTCGCGCGGTGAAGCTTTCTTT
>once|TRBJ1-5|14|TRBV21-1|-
CASSNLTVNQPQHF
TGTGCCAGCAGCAATTTAACAGTCAATCAGCCCCAGCATTTT
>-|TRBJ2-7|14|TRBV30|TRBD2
CAWSRSGVLREQYF
TGTGCCTGGAGCCGTAGCGGGGTACTACGGGAGCAGTACTTC
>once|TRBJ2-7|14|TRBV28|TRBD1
CASSPPDRGGGQYF
TGTGCCAGCAGTCCCCCGGACAGGGGAGGCGGGCAGTACTTC
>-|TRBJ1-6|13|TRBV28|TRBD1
CASSMTGNSPLHF
TGTGCCAGCAGTATGACAGGGAATTCACCCCTCCACTTT
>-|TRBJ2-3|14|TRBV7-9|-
CASSLEGSTDTQYF
TGTGCCAGCAGCTTAGAGGGGTCCACAGATACGCAGTATTTT
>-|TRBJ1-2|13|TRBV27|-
CASSLSGLYGYTF
TGTGCCAGCAGTTTAAGCGGATTATATGGCTACACCTTC
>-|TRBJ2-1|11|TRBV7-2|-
CASSLAREQFF
TGTGCCAGCAGCTTAGCGCGGGAGCAGTTCTTC
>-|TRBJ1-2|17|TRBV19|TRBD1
CASSTHRGSLLDYGYTF
TGTGCCAGTAGTACCCACAGGGGTTCTCTTCTCGACTATGGCTACACCTTC
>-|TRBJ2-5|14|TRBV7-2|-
CASSLGRTYETQYF
TGTGCCAGCAGCTTAGGTAGAACTTATGAGACCCAGTACTTC
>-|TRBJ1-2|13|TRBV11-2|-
CASSLDLDYGYTF
TGTGCCAGCAGCTTAGACCTTGACTATGGCTACACCTTC
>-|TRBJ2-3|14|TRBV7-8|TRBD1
CASSTGTVTDTQYF
TGTGCCAGCAGCACGGGGACAGTCACAGATACGCAGTATTTT
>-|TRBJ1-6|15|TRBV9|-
CASSPGGYFNSPLHF
TGTGCCAGCAGCCCCGGGGGGTATTTTAATTCACCCCTCCACTTT
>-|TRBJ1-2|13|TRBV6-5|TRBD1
CASRSTGSRGYTF
TGTGCCAGCAGGTCGACAGGGTCGAGGGGCTACACCTTC
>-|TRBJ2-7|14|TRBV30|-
CAWSVRGGTYEQYF
TGTGCCTGGAGTGTACGAGGGGGTACCTACGAGCAGTACTTC
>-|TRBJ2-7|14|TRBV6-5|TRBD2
CASSRLAGAYEQYF
TGTGCCAGCAGCCGACTAGCGGGGGCCTACGAGCAGTACTTC
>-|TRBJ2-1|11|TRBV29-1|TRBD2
CSAGRGDEQFF
TGCAGCGCTGGGCGGGGGGATGAGCAGTTCTTC
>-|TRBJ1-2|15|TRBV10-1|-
CASRVEQTLNYGYTF
TGCGCCAGCAGGGTAGAACAGACACTTAACTATGGCTACACCTTC
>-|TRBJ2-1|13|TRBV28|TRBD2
CASQRGGMNEQFF
TGTGCCAGCCAGCGGGGGGGCATGAATGAGCAGTTCTTC
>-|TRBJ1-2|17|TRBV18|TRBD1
CASSRGTGGLSNYGYTF
TGTGCCAGCTCACGAGGGACAGGGGGCCTTTCTAACTATGGCTACACCTTC
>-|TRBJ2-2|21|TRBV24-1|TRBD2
CATSEPGTSGRAFKNTGELFF
TGTGCCACCAGTGAGCCCGGGACTAGCGGGAGGGCTTTTAAGAACACCGGGGAGCTGTTTTTT
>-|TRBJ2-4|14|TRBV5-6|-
CASSLVAGAAIQYF
TGTGCCAGCAGCTTGGTGGCGGGGGCGGCCATTCAGTACTTC
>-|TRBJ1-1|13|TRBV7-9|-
CASSLVQNTEAFF
TGTGCCAGCAGCTTAGTCCAGAACACTGAAGCTTTCTTT
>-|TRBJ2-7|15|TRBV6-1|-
CASSERRASSYEQYF
TGTGCCAGCAGTGAGAGGAGGGCCAGTTCCTACGAGCAGTACTTC
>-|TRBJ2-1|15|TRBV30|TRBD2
CAWKKSSGWWDEQFF
TGTGCCTGGAAAAAGAGTAGCGGGTGGTGGGATGAGCAGTTCTTC
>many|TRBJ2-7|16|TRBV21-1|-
CASSNRGPLSVNEQYF
TGTGCCAGCAGCAATCGAGGCCCCCTCAGTGTGAACGAGCAGTACTTC
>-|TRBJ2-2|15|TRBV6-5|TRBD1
CASSRQGQNTGELFF
TGTGCCAGCAGTAGACAGGGGCAGAACACCGGGGAGCTGTTTTTT
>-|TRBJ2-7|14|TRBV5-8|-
CASSRVVYNYEQYF
TGTGCCAGCAGCCGGGTCGTCTATAACTACGAGCAGTACTTC
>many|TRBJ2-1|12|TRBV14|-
CASSPGYNEQFF
TGTGCCAGCAGCCCCGGTTACAATGAGCAGTTCTTC
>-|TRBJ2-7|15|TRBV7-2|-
CASSFINRADYEQYF
TGTGCCAGCAGCTTTATCAACAGGGCCGACTACGAGCAGTACTTC
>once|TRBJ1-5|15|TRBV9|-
CASSKTGNSNQPQHF
TGTGCCAGCAGTAAAACAGGGAATAGCAATCAGCCCCAGCATTTT
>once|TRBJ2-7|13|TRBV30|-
CAWSVGHSYEQYF
TGTGCCTGGAGTGTGGGGCACTCCTACGAGCAGTACTTC
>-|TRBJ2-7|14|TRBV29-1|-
CSVRDQEGKYEQYF
TGCAGCGTCAGGGATCAAGAAGGGAAATACGAGCAGTACTTC
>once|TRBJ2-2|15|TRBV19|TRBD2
CAGSSGRAKGGELFF
TGTGCCGGATCTAGCGGGAGGGCCAAAGGGGGGGAGCTGTTTTTT
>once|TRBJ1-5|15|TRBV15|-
CATSRDLQINQPQHF
TGTGCCACCAGCAGAGATTTACAGATAAATCAGCCCCAGCATTTT
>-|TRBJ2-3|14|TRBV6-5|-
CASVSAGSTDTQYF
TGTGCCTCGGTGTCGGCAGGGAGCACAGATACGCAGTATTTT
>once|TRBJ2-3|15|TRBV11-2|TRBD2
CASSLVGGETDTQYF
TGTGCCAGCAGCTTAGTTGGGGGGGAAACAGATACGCAGTATTTT
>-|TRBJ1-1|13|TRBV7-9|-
CASSLVESTEAFF
TGTGCCAGCAGCTTAGTCGAGAGCACTGAAGCTTTCTTT
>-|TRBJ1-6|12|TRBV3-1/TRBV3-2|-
CASSQKLSPLHF
TGTGCCAGCAGCCAAAAACTCTCACCCCTCCACTTT
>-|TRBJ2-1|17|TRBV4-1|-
CASSQAPVFSSYNEQFF
TGCGCCAGCAGCCAAGCCCCGGTTTTTAGCTCCTACAATGAGCAGTTCTTC